This TCR beta chain is drawn from a study of blood T cell repertoires in COVID-19. At the level of the study: Sample material is recorded as cDNA or gDNA derived from T cells, B-cell-depleted T cells, or PBMCs.

The V gene lost 0 bases and the J gene lost 5 bases, with 11 bases spanning the gap. The germline V gene encodes CDR1 SGHDT and CDR2 YYEEEE. This CDR3 has 14 residues. Original analysis: Estimates of nucleated cell counts were drawn from the amplification of reference gene primers. Assay used: immunoSEQ multiplex PCR; TCRdb lists only in-frame clones, some missing. Clone size and the V and J calls come from that table; the DNA yielded D and trimming. The sample has fewer than 70,000 clones, 79% seen once. This TCR was recovered from a man aged 55 to 70 with acute or convalescent COVID-19. The sequenced sample was peripheral blood. This chain uses TRBV5-6 with TRBJ1-1; unclear D gene. The CDR3 DNA reads as TGTGCCAGCAGCTTGGCCATGGCCGGGACTGAAGCTTTCTTT. It yields the protein CASSLAMAGTEAFF.